The 20 T cell receptor beta chains below all came from one sample that was sequenced in a study of CD8+ T cells in alopecia areata. Extracted RNA was reverse transcribed, and the resulting cDNA served as sequencing template. Sequencing used immunoSEQ multiplex PCR; TCRdb keeps in-frame clones, though not all of them. The sample carries roughly 150,000 clones, approximately 53% recorded once. This material consisted of CD8+ T cells sorted from blood, taken at week 0. These receptors were collected from a human donor with alopecia areata.

The gene calls are TRBV6-1 and TRBJ2-1; either TRBD1 or TRBD2 may supply D (5 bases each). V gave up 1 base and J gave up 15 bases, with 13 bases separating them. Germline-derived CDR1 and CDR2 are MNHNS and SASEGT. The CDR3 totals 12 residues. CDR3 in amino acids: CASSEGGTQGFF. The CDR3 nucleotides are TGTGCCAGCAGTGAAGGAGGGACCCAGGGGTTCTTC.

J is TRBJ2-4 and V is TRBV4-3, with D perhaps TRBD1 (5 bases). V was cut by 0 bases and J by 2 bases, with 17 bases left in between. CDR3 size: 18 residues. CDR1 and CDR2 from the germline V gene are LGHNA and YSLEER. Here the CDR3 reads CASSQDWGALSTKNIQYF. As DNA, the CDR3 is TGCGCCAGCAGCCAAGATTGGGGCGCGTTAAGTACCAAAAACATTCAGTACTTC.

This chain joins TRBV2 and TRBJ1-2, with 9 bases lining up with TRBD1. Trimming removed 6 bases from V and 4 bases from J; junction bases left unmatched: 6. This CDR3 region has 14 residues. Germline lookup yields CDR1 SNHLY and CDR2 FYNNEI. CDR3: CASRGQGVPYGYTF. The CDR3 nucleotides read TGTGCCAGCAGGGGACAGGGAGTCCCCTATGGCTACACCTTC.

About this clone: The sample has other DNA sequences that encode this CDR3 too. The J gene is TRBJ2-7, the V gene TRBV29-1; a possible D gene is TRBD2 (5 bases). Germline-derived CDR1 and CDR2 are SQVTM and ANQGSEA. V was trimmed by 6 bases and J by 4 bases, leaving 10 bases between them. There are 11 residues in the CDR3. The CDR3 DNA sequence: TGCAGCGTCCGGGATGGTTACGAGCAGTACTTC. Amino acids: CSVRDGYEQYF.

The genes are TRBV29-1 and TRBJ1-1; D gene unclear. The germline CDR1 and CDR2 sequences are SQVTM and ANQGSEA. The CDR3 runs to 12 residues. With 4 bases removed from V and 1 base from J, the gap between germline ends came to 7 bases. In DNA, the CDR3 is TGCAGCGTTGGGTCATGGAACACTGAAGCTTTCTTT. This sequence encodes CSVGSWNTEAFF.

The rearrangement joins TRBV30 to TRBJ2-7; a weak D match, TRBD1 (6 bases). The germline V gene encodes CDR1 GTSNPN and CDR2 SVGIG (reference sequence). Trimming shortened V by 4 bases and J by 3 bases, and 13 bases separated the two germline ends. The length of the CDR3 is 13 residues. Here the CDR3 DNA reads TGTGCCTGGACCTCGGGACATAGCTACGAGCAGTACTTC. Its protein is CAWTSGHSYEQYF.

This clone was observed a single time. The chain employs TRBV4-3 and TRBJ2-7, with 7 bases identical to TRBD2. The CDR3 loop spans 15 amino acids. V dropped 0 bases and J dropped 3; count of bases not matched to a gene: 5. Germline values: CDR1 LGHNA, CDR2 YSLEER. In DNA, the CDR3 is TGCGCCAGCAGCCAAGATAGCTCGGGGGGCTACGAGCAGTACTTC. Protein product: CASSQDSSGGYEQYF.

Note on this clone: At one end the junction does not follow the germline gene, possibly because of a read error. The chain employs TRBV27 and TRBJ2-7; 10 bases are shared with TRBD2. The CDR3 sequence is 16 residues long. Germline CDR1 reads MNHEY; CDR2 reads SMNVEV (reference sequence). This chain's CDR3 is CASSLSSGGASNEQYF. CDR3 in DNA: TGTGCCAGCAGTTTATCCAGCGGGGGGGCCTCCAACGAGCAGTACTTC.

The chain uses TRBV6-5 and TRBJ1-2; D possibly corresponds to TRBD1 (5 bases). This CDR3 contains 15 residues. Trimming stripped 5 bases from V and 3 bases from J, with 16 bases between. CDR1 MNHEY and CDR2 SVGAGI come from the germline V gene. The CDR3 coding sequence is TGTGCCAGCAGTCAACTGGGGGGACTAGACTATGGCTACACCTTC. Translating gives CASSQLGGLDYGYTF.

Judged by abundance, this clone is medium-sized. The rearrangement uses TRBV11-2 and TRBJ1-1, with D unresolved. The V end was cut by 5 bases, the J end by 1 base, with 8 bases between. The CDR3 runs to 13 residues. Per germline, CDR1 SGHAT and CDR2 FQNNGV. The CDR3 DNA reads as TGTGCCAGCAGCCCTAATAGGAACACTGAAGCTTTCTTT. It translates to CASSPNRNTEAFF.

A single count supports this clone. J is TRBJ1-2 and V is TRBV29-1; no definite D call. The ends were cut back, 3 bases at V and 2 bases at J, with 13 bases in the middle. The germline V gene encodes CDR1 SQVTM and CDR2 ANQGSEA. This CDR3 is built from 14 residues. CDR3 DNA: TGCAGCGTTGATGGGGAAGAAGAGAACTATGGCTACACCTTC. Translation: CSVDGEEENYGYTF.

This chain links TRBV30 with TRBJ1-1; D possibly corresponds to TRBD1 (5 bases). Germline V CDR1 and CDR2: GTSNPN, SVGIG (reference sequence). With 5 bases removed from V and 1 base from J, the gap between germline ends came to 11 bases. The CDR3 has 13 residues. The CDR3 spells CAWGTLGNTEAFF. The CDR3 bases are TGTGCCTGGGGGACCTTGGGGAACACTGAAGCTTTCTTT.

V gene TRBV7-8 combines with J gene TRBJ1-2; D may be TRBD1 (6 bases). The CDR3 runs to 14 residues. The V gene lost 5 bases and the J gene lost 6 bases, with 16 bases spanning the gap. The germline V gene has CDR1 SGHVS and CDR2 FQNEAQ. The CDR3 loop is CASSPGGSRDGYTF. CDR3 bases: TGTGCCAGCAGCCCCGGGGGCTCTAGGGATGGCTACACCTTC.

The V call is TRBV10-1, the J call TRBJ1-1; D ambiguous. The ends were cut back, 8 bases at V and 0 bases at J, with 7 bases in the middle. CDR3 size: 12 residues. Germline-derived CDR1 and CDR2 are WNHNN and SYGVQD (reference sequence). Here the CDR3 DNA reads TGCGCCAGCGGAGATCTGAACACTGAAGCTTTCTTT. Encoded protein: CASGDLNTEAFF.

CDR3 sequence (DNA): TGTGCCTGGTCCCCGGGGTCGGGCTACGAGCAGTACTTC. Translated: CAWSPGSGYEQYF. V usage is TRBV30 and J usage is TRBJ2-7; the D gene is possibly TRBD2 (5 bases). V was clipped by 5 bases and J by 3 bases, with 14 bases between them. Germline V gives CDR1 GTSNPN, CDR2 SVGIG (reference sequence). This CDR3 region has 13 residues.

This clone showed up just a few times. A read error may explain this, as a much larger clone is one base away. The V and J genes are TRBV28 and TRBJ2-3; TRBD1 agrees at 8 bases. CDR1 MDHEN and CDR2 SYDVKM come from the germline V gene. Losses at the gene ends were 5 bases for V and 3 bases for J; bases not matched to a gene: 1. This CDR3 spans 13 amino acids. CDR3 in DNA: TGTGCCAGCAGTGACAGGGGAACAGATACGCAGTATTTT. Translated, it gives CASSDRGTDTQYF. Full variable domain (rest looked up from reference TRBV28 and TRBJ2-3): DVKVTQSSRYLVKRTGEKVFLECVQDMDHENMFWYRQDPGLGLRLIYFSYDVKMKEKGDIPEGYSVSREKKERFSLILESASTNQTSMYLCASSDRGTDTQYFGPGTRLTVL.

The chain joins TRBV4-3 to TRBJ2-2; 7 bases fit TRBD2. J was trimmed by 5 bases and V by 0 bases; bases with no gene match: 3. The CDR3 length is 15 residues. CDR1 and CDR2 (germline): LGHNA, YSLEER. The CDR3 sequence: CASSQDRRGTGELFF. In nucleotides, the CDR3 is TGCGCCAGCAGCCAAGATAGGCGGGGGACCGGGGAGCTGTTTTTT.

The chain uses TRBV25-1 and TRBJ1-2, with TRBD1 as a possible D gene (5 bases). Looked up from germline, CDR1 is MGHDK and CDR2 is SYGVNS. The CDR3 consists of 11 residues. V was cut by 8 bases and J by 8 bases, with 12 bases left in between. The DNA for the CDR3 is TGTGCCAGCTTGGGACCGCAGGGCTACACCTTC. Amino acid sequence: CASLGPQGYTF.

As DNA, the CDR3 is TGTGCCAGCAGGTCAGAGCGGTCCCCTGGGTATACGCAGTATTTT. This sequence encodes CASRSERSPGYTQYF. The J gene is TRBJ2-3, the V gene TRBV6-1; D possibly corresponds to TRBD2 (5 bases). CDR1 and CDR2 (germline): MNHNS, SASEGT. Trimming cost V 6 bases and J 7 bases, with 20 bases left between them. The length of the CDR3 is 15 residues.

The chain links TRBV19 to TRBJ1-2, with D hard to call. Germline V gives CDR1 LNHDA, CDR2 SQIVND (reference sequence). V lost 7 bases to trimming and J lost 4 bases, with 13 bases between them. The CDR3 is made up of 13 amino acids. The CDR3 spells CASTTVSRYGYTF. The DNA for the CDR3 is TGTGCCAGTACTACAGTCAGCCGCTATGGCTACACCTTC.